This TCR beta chain was retrieved from a study of blood T cell repertoires in COVID-19. V was pared by 1 base and J by 0 bases, with 18 bases between. The germline V gene encodes CDR1 PRHDT and CDR2 FYEKMQ (reference sequence). CDR3 size: 18 residues. The assay was immunoSEQ multiplex PCR, and TCRdb's table has in-frame clones only and misses some. The sample lists about 300,000 clones; 75% to 90% were seen once. This clone was seen only a few times. Participants, roughly 18 to 90 years old, spanned around 26 US areas. The rearrangement joins TRBV13 to TRBJ1-1; D is perhaps TRBD1 (6 bases). This clonotype was obtained from a man aged 25 to 40 who had recovered from COVID-19. Sequenced: PBMCs or T cells enriched from blood (not recorded which). The CDR3 region is CASSLARGWKALNTEAFF. The CDR3 nucleotides read TGTGCCAGCAGCTTAGCTAGGGGGTGGAAGGCTTTGAACACTGAAGCTTTCTTT. Based on the CDR3 plus reference TRBV13 and TRBJ1-1, the full variable domain is AAGVIQSPRHLIKEKRETATLKCYPIPRHDTVYWYQQGPGQDPQFLISFYEKMQSDKGSIPDRFSAQQFSDYHSELNMSSLELGDSALYFCASSLARGWKALNTEAFFGQGTRLTVV.